A single count supports the clone carrying this TCR beta chain. Data came from immunoSEQ multiplex PCR; TCRdb stores just in-frame clones and leaves some out. The sample carries about 110,000 clones, over 60% recorded once. This sample is part of a study of PD-1 blockade in mismatch repair-deficient tumors. The germline V gene has CDR1 SGDLS and CDR2 YYNGEE. Trimming at V came to 3 bases and at J to 4 bases, leaving 14 bases not matched to a gene. This CDR3 has 19 amino acids. The sequence derives from an adult with mismatch repair-deficient cancer. The chain uses TRBV9 and TRBJ2-1; TRBD2 agrees at 12 bases. This sample comprised peripheral blood, obtained about 60 weeks after starting pembrolizumab. The CDR3: CASSAPPTSGRLGYNEQFF. The CDR3 DNA reads as TGTGCCAGCAGCGCTCCCCCGACTAGCGGGAGATTAGGTTACAATGAGCAGTTCTTC.